This T cell receptor beta chain originates from a study of blood T cell repertoires in COVID-19. After removal of 8 bases from V and 0 bases from J, the junction contained 5 bases not matched to a gene. The CDR3 runs 14 residues. CDR1 and CDR2 from the germline V gene are SGDLS and YYNGEE. Sequencing used immunoSEQ multiplex PCR; TCRdb keeps in-frame clones, though not all of them. The data contain 210,000 or so clones, roughly 86% of them singletons. The gene calls are TRBV9 and TRBJ1-3; 7 bases map to TRBD1. Sequencing was done on a sample of peripheral blood. The receptor's source is a woman in her 40s with acute or convalescent COVID-19. This CDR3 reads CASRTGGSGNTIYF. CDR3 nucleotide sequence: TGTGCCAGTAGGACAGGAGGCTCTGGAAACACCATATATTTT.